This T cell receptor beta chain was recorded in a study of T-cell memory formation after mild COVID-19. The table lists this clonotype with many counts. In TCRdb, the 5' RACE reads were re-called with MiXCR into one record per CDR3 protein. The table has 300,000 or so distinct CDR3 sequences, less than 20% seen once. Trimming left V 1 base short and J 3 bases short, with 7 bases between. The CDR3 has 13 residues. Per the germline V gene, CDR1 is SGHRS and CDR2 is YFSETQ. The chain couples TRBV5-1 to TRBJ2-5, with TRBD1 as a possible D gene (5 bases). The TCR comes from a man aged 18 to 29 who had mild COVID-19 (a few samples of this study predate the infection). Cell type and time point are not known. The sequencing sample was made of PBMCs or a T cell subset sorted from them (not recorded which). The DNA for the CDR3 is TGCGCCAGCAGCTTGCTCAGGGAAGAGACCCAGTACTTC. Amino acids: CASSLLREETQYF.